Listed here are 29 T cell receptor beta chains from one sample, sequenced in a study of brain T cells in children with intractable seizures. TCRdb's table, derived via immunoSEQ multiplex PCR, lists solely in-frame clones and lacks some. The sample gives about 340,000 clones, about 93% of which show up once; 4.5% to 7% is in the top ten. The time point: blood from clinic visit 5 months post-surgery; TSC patient then seizure free. Sequencing used peripheral blood, obtained 4 to 5 months after surgery. These receptors were taken from a boy less than two years old with tuberous sclerosis and intractable seizures.

V and J are TRBV19 and TRBJ1-5, with TRBD1 identical over 11 bases. The CDR3 is 16 amino acids. The trim removed 1 base at V and 3 bases at J, leaving 2 bases unmatched. Germline CDR1 and CDR2: LNHDA and SQIVND (reference sequence). Written as DNA, the CDR3 is TGTGCCAGTAGTATAGGGGGACAGGGGGTCAATCAGCCCCAGCATTTT. It translates to CASSIGGQGVNQPQHF.

The genes are TRBV13 and TRBJ1-3; weak D call: TRBD1 (6 bases). This CDR3 has 15 amino acids. V was shortened by 5 bases and J by 2 bases, with 13 bases between the two germline ends. Germline CDR1 and CDR2: PRHDT and FYEKMQ (reference sequence). The CDR3 region is CASSLWTVPGNTIYF. CDR3 DNA: TGTGCCAGCAGCCTTTGGACAGTCCCTGGAAACACCATATATTTT.

The V gene is TRBV30, the J gene TRBJ1-6; TRBD1 might be the D (5 bases). The germline V and J ends were trimmed by 5 bases and 6 bases, with 20 bases remaining between them. This CDR3 has 16 residues. CDR1 is GTSNPN, CDR2 SVGIG, per germline (reference sequence). The CDR3 DNA follows: TGTGCCTGGGGGGCGAGAGCCGGGACCCCTAATTCACCCCTCCACTTT. Translating it yields CAWGARAGTPNSPLHF.

V and J are TRBV30 and TRBJ2-5; no clear D. The CDR3 consists of 11 residues. Germline V gene data show CDR1 as GTSNPN and CDR2 as SVGIG (reference sequence). V gave up 2 bases and J gave up 0 bases, with 1 base separating them. The CDR3 loop reads CAWSYQETQYF. The CDR3 coding sequence is TGTGCCTGGAGTTACCAAGAGACCCAGTACTTC.

This chain joins TRBV27 and TRBJ1-2; D is perhaps TRBD1 (5 bases). Trimming removed 2 bases at V and 3 bases at J, with 7 bases between. The length of the CDR3 is 13 residues. Germline V gives CDR1 MNHEY, CDR2 SMNVEV (reference sequence). In DNA, the CDR3 is TGTGCCAGCAGTTTAACAGGACACTATGGCTACACCTTC. Amino acid sequence: CASSLTGHYGYTF.

About this clone itself: At the DNA level, this CDR3 is encoded by other sequences in the same sample as well. DNA of the CDR3: TGTGCCTGGAGTGTTGGTGGGGAGACCCAGTACTTC. Translating it yields CAWSVGGETQYF. V and J are TRBV30 and TRBJ2-5, with D unresolved. Germline lookup yields CDR1 GTSNPN and CDR2 SVGIG (reference sequence). Trimming stripped 0 bases from V and 5 bases from J, with 7 bases between. This CDR3 is 12 amino acids long.

CDR3 coding DNA: TGTGCCAGCAGCTTAAGTCTGGGACTGAACACTGAAGCTTTCTTT. Its protein product is CASSLSLGLNTEAFF. The V gene is TRBV7-9, the J gene TRBJ1-1; TRBD1 might be the D (5 bases). The germline gives CDR1 SEHNR, CDR2 FQNEAQ (reference sequence). The V end lost 2 bases, the J end lost 0 bases, and 10 bases lay between the germline ends. This CDR3 has 15 amino acids.

The chain links TRBV9 to TRBJ2-1; perhaps TRBD2 as D (6 bases). The length of the CDR3 is 14 residues. Germline V gives CDR1 SGDLS, CDR2 YYNGEE. With 6 bases removed from V and 3 bases from J, the gap between germline ends came to 13 bases. CDR3 amino acids: CASNPGGFYNEQFF. The CDR3 DNA reads as TGTGCCAGCAACCCTGGAGGGTTCTACAATGAGCAGTTCTTC.

The gene calls are TRBV4-2 and TRBJ2-2, with no clear D. Germline V gives CDR1 LGHNA, CDR2 YNFKEQ. The CDR3 runs 14 residues. The ends were cut back, 3 bases at V and 8 bases at J, with 13 bases in the middle. CDR3 residues: CASSHEAGVGELFF. The CDR3 coding sequence is TGTGCCAGCAGCCATGAGGCTGGCGTGGGGGAGCTGTTTTTT.

This chain uses TRBV11-2 with TRBJ2-1, with D tentatively TRBD2 (6 bases). The germline V gene has CDR1 SGHAT and CDR2 FQNNGV. CDR3 length: 17 amino acids. V dropped 5 bases and J dropped 0 bases, with 17 bases sitting between them. CDR3 DNA sequence: TGTGCCAGCAGCCTATTAGGGCGGGAAGACTCCTACAATGAGCAGTTCTTC. Residues: CASSLLGREDSYNEQFF.

The chain joins TRBV4-1 to TRBJ2-2; D is unresolved. V dropped 1 base and J dropped 6 bases, with 12 bases sitting between them. There are 15 residues in the CDR3. Germline CDR1 is MGHRA and CDR2 is YSYEKL. CDR3 nucleotides: TGCGCCAGCAGCCAAGTGGTGGAATCACCCGGGGAGCTGTTTTTT. Translation gives CASSQVVESPGELFF.

V is TRBV10-3 and J is TRBJ2-3; 11 positions agree with TRBD2. V lost 2 bases to trimming and J lost 1 base; unmatched junction nucleotides: 2. There are 16 residues in the CDR3. Germline assignment: CDR1 ENHRY and CDR2 SYGVKD. CDR3 sequence reads: CAISEGLAGGTDTQYF. The CDR3 nucleotides are TGTGCCATCAGTGAGGGACTAGCGGGCGGCACAGATACGCAGTATTTT.

The rearrangement uses TRBV20-1 and TRBJ1-2; a possible D gene is TRBD1 (6 bases). Germline V gene sequence: CDR1 DFQATT, CDR2 SNEGSKA (reference sequence). V lost 5 bases and J lost 7, with 11 bases in between. This CDR3 is 11 amino acids long. In DNA form, the CDR3 reads TGCAGTGCTTTCCAGGGGAGTGGCTACACCTTC. This encodes CSAFQGSGYTF.

CDR3 coding DNA: TGTGCCAGCAAAAGACCGGACTACGAGCAGTACTTC. This encodes CASKRPDYEQYF. This chain connects TRBV11-3 to TRBJ2-7, with unresolved D. Germline V gene sequence: CDR1 SGHNT, CDR2 YENEEA. The CDR3 totals 12 residues. Deletions cut 7 bases from V and 3 bases from J, with 10 bases between.

V and J are TRBV7-9 and TRBJ1-1, with D possibly TRBD1 on 5 matching bases. The CDR3 length is 15 residues. CDR1 and CDR2 from the germline V gene are SEHNR and FQNEAQ (reference sequence). Trimming cost V 3 bases and J 1 base, with 12 bases left between them. CDR3 region: CASSFPQGENTEAFF. Written as DNA, the CDR3 is TGTGCCAGCAGCTTCCCCCAGGGCGAGAACACTGAAGCTTTCTTT.

This chain links TRBV27 with TRBJ1-2; D not resolved. CDR3 length: 13 amino acids. V gave up 5 bases and J gave up 2 bases, with 9 bases separating them. Germline assignment: CDR1 MNHEY and CDR2 SMNVEV (reference sequence). As DNA, the CDR3 is TGTGCCAGCAGTACCGCTCACAACTATGGCTACACCTTC. The encoded protein is CASSTAHNYGYTF.

The chain recombines TRBV9 with TRBJ1-1; D is unresolved. The CDR3 totals 15 residues. Germline-derived CDR1 and CDR2 are SGDLS and YYNGEE. V lost 3 bases and J lost 4, with 16 bases in between. The CDR3 region is CASSARELMGTEAFF. The CDR3 bases are TGTGCCAGCAGCGCGCGCGAATTAATGGGCACTGAAGCTTTCTTT.

This chain uses TRBV2 with TRBJ1-2; D is possibly TRBD1 (6 bases). Deletions cut 2 bases from V and 7 bases from J, with 17 bases between. The length of the CDR3 is 15 residues. Germline CDR1 reads SNHLY; CDR2 reads FYNNEI. The CDR3 region has the DNA TGTGCCAGCAGTGAAACAGGGTTTTATTCTGGTGGCTACACCTTC. As protein: CASSETGFYSGGYTF.

CDR3 bases: TGTGCCAGCAGCCTCAACTGGGGCCAGCCCCAGCATTTT. Protein product: CASSLNWGQPQHF. V and J are TRBV2 and TRBJ1-5, with a weak D call TRBD1 (5 bases). The CDR3 length is 13 residues. V lost 6 bases to trimming and J lost 7 bases, with 13 bases between them. Germline loops: CDR1 SNHLY, CDR2 FYNNEI.

The chain joins TRBV28 to TRBJ2-1; possibly TRBD2 for D (6 bases). The germline V gene encodes CDR1 MDHEN and CDR2 SYDVKM. The CDR3 length is 15 residues. The V gene lost 7 bases and the J gene lost 2 bases, with 15 bases spanning the gap. The CDR3 reads CASTPWGGTYNEQFF. Here the CDR3 DNA reads TGTGCCAGCACCCCATGGGGAGGCACCTACAATGAGCAGTTCTTC.

DNA for the CDR3: TGTGCCAGCAGTTCAGGGGAATACGAGCAGTACTTC. It encodes CASSSGEYEQYF. V usage is TRBV6-5 and J usage is TRBJ2-7; D is perhaps TRBD1 (6 bases). The CDR3 has 12 amino acids. The V end was cut by 4 bases, the J end by 4 bases, with 8 bases between. Per the germline V gene, CDR1 is MNHEY and CDR2 is SVGAGI.

The rearrangement uses TRBV4-1 and TRBJ2-1; 13 bases agree with TRBD2. The CDR3 runs to 16 residues. With 4 bases clipped from V and 6 bases from J, the junction kept 6 bases outside the gene matches. CDR1 is MGHRA and CDR2 is YSYEKL in the germline V gene. The CDR3 DNA sequence: TGCGCCAGCAGCCTAGGACGGACTAGCGGGAGCAATGAGCAGTTCTTC. This encodes CASSLGRTSGSNEQFF.

The chain combines TRBV11-2 with TRBJ2-3, with 8 bases that match TRBD2. CDR1 and CDR2 (germline): SGHAT, FQNNGV. V was pared by 2 bases and J by 5 bases, with 3 bases of the junction left unmatched. This CDR3 region has 14 residues. This CDR3 is CASSLFRGGDTQYF. In DNA form, the CDR3 reads TGTGCCAGCAGCTTATTTCGGGGGGGAGATACGCAGTATTTT.

This rearrangement joins TRBV2 to TRBJ2-7; tentatively, D is TRBD1 (5 bases). V was shortened by 7 bases and J by 4 bases, with 11 bases between the two germline ends. This CDR3 contains 12 residues. From germline, CDR1 is SNHLY and CDR2 FYNNEI. The CDR3 DNA follows: TGTGCCAGCACAGGGATGGGGTACGAGCAGTACTTC. It specifies CASTGMGYEQYF.

The chain combines TRBV7-9 with TRBJ2-5; 7 bases match TRBD1. V trimming: 5 bases; J trimming: 2 bases; junction bases outside the gene matches: 5. This CDR3 spans 14 amino acids. Germline CDR1 is SEHNR and CDR2 is FQNEAQ (reference sequence). The CDR3 region is CASSRRQGQETQYF. As DNA, the CDR3 is TGTGCCAGCAGCCGAAGACAGGGACAAGAGACCCAGTACTTC.

The chain combines TRBV7-9 with TRBJ1-3; D not certain. The CDR3 contains 15 residues. Trimming removed 8 bases from V and 0 bases from J, with 14 bases in between. Germline V gene lookup returns CDR1 SEHNR and CDR2 FQNEAQ (reference sequence). CDR3 sequence (DNA): TGTGCCAGCCTGGGATGGCCACTCTCTGGAAACACCATATATTTT. It specifies CASLGWPLSGNTIYF.

This chain connects TRBV3-1 (or the pseudogene TRBV3-2) to TRBJ2-7; unclear D gene. The V end was cut by 4 bases, the J end by 0 bases, with 16 bases between. Germline CDR1 is LGHDT and CDR2 is YNNKEL (reference sequence). This CDR3 is built from 16 residues. CDR3 in amino acids: CASSPLGNLTSYEQYF. For the CDR3, the DNA is TGTGCCAGCAGCCCGTTGGGGAACTTAACCTCCTACGAGCAGTACTTC.

This chain joins TRBV6-5 and TRBJ2-3; tentatively, D is TRBD1 or TRBD2 (5 bases each). Germline lookup yields CDR1 MNHEY and CDR2 SVGAGI. The CDR3 is 15 amino acids. V shed 2 bases and J shed 8 bases, with 17 bases lying between them. The CDR3 here is CASSYPGTSSGTQYF. Written as DNA, the CDR3 is TGTGCCAGCAGTTACCCAGGGACGTCCTCTGGTACGCAGTATTTT.

This rearrangement joins TRBV7-9 to TRBJ2-3; no firm D call. From germline, CDR1 is SEHNR and CDR2 FQNEAQ (reference sequence). The CDR3 loop spans 13 amino acids. Deletions cut 5 bases from V and 6 bases from J, with 12 bases between. In DNA form, the CDR3 reads TGTGCCAGCAGCCCCGACCTTGGGGATACGCAGTATTTT. This sequence encodes CASSPDLGDTQYF. The complete variable domain, with remaining parts taken from reference TRBV7-9 and TRBJ2-3, reads DTGVSQNPRHKITKRGQNVTFRCDPISEHNRLYWYRQTLGQGPEFLTYFQNEAQLEKSRLLSDRFSAERPKGSFSTLEIQRTEQGDSAMYLCASSPDLGDTQYFGPGTRLTVL.